The next 27 T cell receptor beta chains were all read from a single sample in a study of T cell repertoires in cytomegalovirus infection. TCRdb called the reads again in MiXCR, with one record for every CDR3 protein. The sample holds fewer than 200,000 distinct CDR3 sequences; 14% are singletons and the top ten take more than 20%. The sequencing sample was made of PBMCs. The receptors stem from a human donor in good health (CMV status not recorded). Some clones in this sample may be carry-over from other donors' samples.

The V and J genes are TRBV7-3 and TRBJ2-1, with D possibly being TRBD2 (6 bases). The CDR3 is 16 amino acids. V gave up 5 bases and J gave up 4 bases, with 18 bases separating them. Germline CDR1 and CDR2: SGHTA and FQGTGA. CDR3 amino acids: CASSPREWEVYNEQFF. In DNA form, the CDR3 reads TGTGCCAGCAGCCCCCGGGAGTGGGAAGTGTACAATGAGCAGTTCTTC.

This clonotype was seen only a few times. This sequence joins TRBV28 and TRBJ1-2, with a tentative D call TRBD1 (5 bases). The V gene's germline CDR1 is MDHEN and CDR2 SYDVKM. The CDR3 spans 12 residues. The V end lost 7 bases, the J end lost 8 bases, and 14 bases lay between the germline ends. DNA for the CDR3: TGTGCCAGCATGGGGGACTCCTACGGCTACACCTTC. The encoded protein is CASMGDSYGYTF.

This clonotype appeared a few times. The chain carries TRBV28 and TRBJ2-7; D may be TRBD1 or TRBD2 (5 bases each). Germline V lookup: CDR1 MDHEN, CDR2 SYDVKM. V gave up 4 bases and J gave up 5 bases, with 12 bases separating them. This CDR3 has 13 amino acids. In nucleotides, the CDR3 is TGTGCCAGCAGTTCCCGGGACGAAAACGAGCAGTACTTC. Protein: CASSSRDENEQYF.

The genes are TRBV7-9 and TRBJ1-6; D unclear. CDR3 length equals 18 residues. CDR1 and CDR2 from the germline V gene are SEHNR and FQNEAQ (reference sequence). V lost 4 bases and J 3 bases, leaving 19 bases between the germline ends. DNA for the CDR3: TGTGCCAGCAGCTCGACCCGGACCCCAACATTCTATAATTCACCCCTCCACTTT. This encodes CASSSTRTPTFYNSPLHF.

The sample holds many counts of this clonotype. This chain connects TRBV12-3 or TRBV12-4 to TRBJ1-2; D gene unclear. Trimming shortened V by 7 bases and J by 4 bases, and 19 bases separated the two germline ends. CDR3 size: 15 residues. This CDR3 is CASTLVVGFSYGYTF. The CDR3 DNA reads as TGTGCCAGCACCCTAGTGGTAGGATTCTCCTATGGCTACACCTTC.

The chain joins TRBV6-2 or TRBV6-3 to TRBJ2-1; 7 bases are shared with TRBD1. With V trimmed by 5 bases and J by 11 bases, 9 bases remained unmatched. Germline V lookup: CDR1 MNHEY, CDR2 SVGEGT. This CDR3 is built from 13 residues. The CDR3 sequence is CASSRPDRPKQFF. CDR3 nucleotide sequence: TGTGCCAGCAGTCGCCCGGACAGGCCTAAGCAGTTCTTC.

This clonotype occurred many times. The chain has TRBV2 and TRBJ1-6; 7 nucleotides agree with TRBD1. This CDR3 has 14 amino acids. Germline V lookup: CDR1 SNHLY, CDR2 FYNNEI. The V gene end was trimmed by 4 bases and the J gene end by 4 bases; junction bases not matched to a gene: 1. CDR3 sequence: CASSGTGYNSPLHF. The CDR3 DNA sequence: TGTGCCAGCAGTGGGACAGGTTATAATTCACCCCTCCACTTT.

This clonotype was recorded many times. The chain is built from TRBV7-2 and TRBJ1-4; 9 nucleotides agree with TRBD1. CDR1 and CDR2 (germline): SGHTA, FQGNSA. Trimming at V came to 1 base and at J to 10 bases, leaving 7 bases not matched to a gene. This CDR3 spans 15 amino acids. CDR3: CASSLEGTGSRKLFF. The CDR3 nucleotides read TGTGCCAGCAGCTTAGAAGGGACAGGGTCGCGAAAACTGTTTTTT.

The V call is TRBV28, the J call TRBJ1-5; D not resolved. CDR3 length: 14 amino acids. Germline V lookup: CDR1 MDHEN, CDR2 SYDVKM. V was clipped by 6 bases and J by 4 bases, with 13 bases between them. CDR3 coding DNA: TGTGCCAGCAGCCCCGGTGGAGTTAATCAGCCCCAGCATTTT. Encoded protein: CASSPGGVNQPQHF.

This clonotype has at least ten counts. The chain is built from TRBV7-2 and TRBJ2-7; D is possibly TRBD2 (6 bases). V was pared by 11 bases and J by 3 bases, with 17 bases between. This CDR3 region has 13 residues. The germline CDR1 and CDR2 sequences are SGHTA and FQGNSA. CDR3 bases: TGTGCCCTGGAGCGGCGGGGCGACTACGAGCAGTACTTC. As protein: CALERRGDYEQYF.

In its sample, this clonotype was seen a few times. The chain employs TRBV7-8 and TRBJ1-4, with TRBD1 matching over 9 bases. Per the germline V gene, CDR1 is SGHVS and CDR2 is FQNEAQ. The CDR3 sequence is 15 residues long. The V and J ends lost 5 bases and 7 bases, in that order; junction bases with no gene match: 8. The CDR3 sequence is CASSPRTGAFEKLFF. CDR3 nucleotide sequence: TGTGCCAGCAGCCCCCGGACAGGGGCGTTTGAAAAACTGTTTTTT.

The gene calls are TRBV10-3 and TRBJ2-4; D unresolved. CDR3 length equals 14 residues. The germline V and J ends were trimmed by 2 bases and 3 bases, with 8 bases remaining between them. Looked up from germline, CDR1 is ENHRY and CDR2 is SYGVKD. CDR3 protein: CAISERSGKNIQYF. CDR3 bases: TGTGCCATCAGTGAGCGTTCTGGCAAAAACATTCAGTACTTC.

This clonotype was recorded at least ten times. The genes are TRBV10-2 and TRBJ1-1; no definite D call. CDR3 length equals 13 residues. The V end lost 3 bases, the J end lost 4 bases, and 9 bases lay between the germline ends. CDR1 is WSHSY, CDR2 SAAADI, per germline. The CDR3 sequence is CASSDGWGTEAFF. DNA for the CDR3: TGCGCCAGCAGTGACGGGTGGGGCACTGAAGCTTTCTTT.

In its sample, this clonotype was seen many times. The chain recombines TRBV7-9 with TRBJ2-1; D is perhaps TRBD2 (6 bases). This CDR3 has 15 residues. Germline V gene data show CDR1 as SEHNR and CDR2 as FQNEAQ (reference sequence). The germline V and J ends were trimmed by 1 base and 4 bases, with 11 bases remaining between them. Here the CDR3 DNA reads TGTGCCAGCAGCTTAGGTGGGACTCCATACAATGAGCAGTTCTTC. It encodes CASSLGGTPYNEQFF.

This clonotype was counted at least ten times. Here the CDR3 reads CASSARGTESYEQYF. The CDR3 DNA sequence: TGTGCCAGCAGTGCTCGTGGGACCGAGTCCTACGAGCAGTACTTC. The chain couples TRBV12-3 or TRBV12-4 to TRBJ2-7; either TRBD1 or TRBD2 may fit D (5 bases each). With 5 bases removed from V and 1 base from J, the gap between germline ends came to 15 bases. The CDR3 is 15 residues long.

This chain joins TRBV28 and TRBJ2-1; D is perhaps TRBD1 or TRBD2 (5 bases each). CDR1 is MDHEN, CDR2 SYDVKM, per germline. Trimming shortened V by 5 bases and J by 11 bases, and 19 bases separated the two germline ends. The CDR3 sequence is 14 residues long. CDR3 bases: TGTGCCAGCAGTCCAATGACCGGGACCCCTAAGCAGTTCTTC. Its translation is CASSPMTGTPKQFF. Variable domain in full (rest from reference TRBV28 and TRBJ2-1): DVKVTQSSRYLVKRTGEKVFLECVQDMDHENMFWYRQDPGLGLRLIYFSYDVKMKEKGDIPEGYSVSREKKERFSLILESASTNQTSMYLCASSPMTGTPKQFFGPGTRLTVL.

A remark on this clonotype: An end of the junction does not agree with germline; a read error may underlie this. The CDR3 nucleotides read TGTGCCAGCAGCCCGGGACGGTGGAACACTGAAGCTTTCTTT. Its protein is CASSPGRWNTEAFF. The genes are TRBV4-1 and TRBJ1-1; tentative D call: TRBD1 (5 bases). This CDR3 has 14 amino acids. Germline V gene lookup returns CDR1 MGHRA and CDR2 YSYEKL.

In its sample, this clonotype was seen a few times. The chain carries TRBV25-1 and TRBJ1-1; no firm D call. Germline CDR1 reads MGHDK; CDR2 reads SYGVNS. The CDR3 is 14 residues long. The ends were cut back, 1 base at V and 0 bases at J, with 6 bases in the middle. CDR3 in amino acids: CASSELLVNTEAFF. The CDR3 DNA reads as TGTGCCAGCAGTGAATTACTTGTGAACACTGAAGCTTTCTTT.

This clonotype was observed at least ten times. The J gene is TRBJ2-6, the V gene TRBV7-9, with D possibly matching TRBD2 (5 bases). Trimming stripped 5 bases from V and 3 bases from J, with 23 bases between. There are 19 residues in the CDR3. The germline V gene has CDR1 SEHNR and CDR2 FQNEAQ (reference sequence). CDR3: CASSPPSRASSLGANVLTF. The CDR3 DNA reads as TGTGCCAGCAGCCCTCCTAGCCGGGCTAGTTCTCTTGGGGCCAACGTCCTGACTTTC.

V usage is TRBV20-1 and J usage is TRBJ1-2, with D hard to call. This CDR3 is 13 amino acids long. Trimming removed 0 bases from V and 3 bases from J, with 8 bases in between. In germline, CDR1 is DFQATT, CDR2 SNEGSKA (reference sequence). CDR3 amino acids: CSARDWEHYGYTF. In DNA, the CDR3 is TGCAGTGCTAGAGATTGGGAGCACTATGGCTACACCTTC.

This clonotype was picked up a small number of times. The chain joins TRBV18 to TRBJ2-7, with TRBD2 identical over 8 bases. V shed 0 bases, J shed 3 bases, and the junction held 7 bases outside the gene matches. The CDR3 loop spans 16 amino acids. Germline V gene lookup returns CDR1 KGHSH and CDR2 LQKENI. CDR3 in amino acids: CASSPPVREDLYEQYF. CDR3 nucleotides: TGTGCCAGCTCACCACCGGTGCGGGAGGACCTCTACGAGCAGTACTTC.

This clonotype appeared many times. The chain recombines TRBV7-9 with TRBJ1-1, with D maybe TRBD1 (5 bases). Trimming removed 5 bases at V and 3 bases at J, with 10 bases between. The CDR3 has 13 residues. Germline V lookup: CDR1 SEHNR, CDR2 FQNEAQ (reference sequence). CDR3 sequence: CASSPWGDTEAFF. The CDR3 DNA follows: TGTGCCAGCAGCCCTTGGGGGGACACTGAAGCTTTCTTT.

The chain carries TRBV11-2 and TRBJ2-5; 12 nucleotides align to TRBD2. Germline-derived CDR1 and CDR2 are SGHAT and FQNNGV. V was clipped by 1 base and J by 2 bases; unmatched bases: 5. The CDR3 consists of 17 residues. The CDR3 sequence is CASSLALAGGLQETQYF. For the CDR3, the DNA is TGTGCCAGCAGCTTAGCCCTAGCGGGAGGGCTTCAAGAGACCCAGTACTTC.

This clonotype was observed many times. The CDR3 is CASRTLSYNEQFF. DNA of the CDR3: TGTGCCAGTCGGACCCTCTCCTACAATGAGCAGTTCTTC. The genes are TRBV27 and TRBJ2-1; D unclear. The germline V and J ends were trimmed by 9 bases and 0 bases, with 9 bases remaining between them. The length of the CDR3 is 13 residues. Germline assignment: CDR1 MNHEY and CDR2 SMNVEV (reference sequence).

There are many counts of this clonotype. The CDR3 DNA follows: TGTGCCAGCAGCTTAGTCCAGGGCCCCGGGGAGCTGTTTTTT. It codes for CASSLVQGPGELFF. The chain combines TRBV7-2 with TRBJ2-2, with D maybe TRBD1 (5 bases). Per the germline V gene, CDR1 is SGHTA and CDR2 is FQGNSA. The germline V and J ends were trimmed by 1 base and 6 bases, with 9 bases remaining between them. The CDR3 is made up of 14 amino acids.

This clonotype was seen repeatedly, ten times or more. The J gene is TRBJ2-7, the V gene TRBV7-2; D is possibly TRBD1 (6 bases). Germline V gives CDR1 SGHTA, CDR2 FQGNSA. The CDR3 length is 13 residues. V gave up 0 bases and J gave up 5 bases, with 8 bases separating them. Here the CDR3 reads CASSLATGHEQYF. CDR3 bases: TGTGCCAGCAGCTTAGCCACAGGGCACGAGCAGTACTTC.

A few counts support this clonotype. This chain links TRBV23-1 with TRBJ2-7; TRBD1 might be the D (6 bases). TRBV23-1 counts as an open reading frame of uncertain function. The CDR3 loop spans 14 amino acids. The germline V and J ends were trimmed by 11 bases and 3 bases, with 20 bases remaining between them. The CDR3 loop is CAFIQGYTGYEQYF. In DNA, the CDR3 is TGCGCCTTCATACAGGGTTATACCGGCTACGAGCAGTACTTC.